These 13 T cell receptor beta chains came from one sample sequenced in a study of CD8+ T cells in alopecia areata (dated by TCRdb to the late 2010s). The method was the immunoSEQ multiplex PCR assay. To provide template for TCR sequencing, every sample had RNA extracted and reverse transcribed into cDNA. Here the immuneACCESS table is served through TCRdb, limited to in-frame sequences with V and J called. Missing clones are a known gap in these copies; in checked studies unresolved V genes cover under half, and the rest lacks a known reason. Counted in this sample were roughly 230,000 clones; approximately 45% of them appeared once. Approximately 2.9% of the sample goes to the ten largest clones. What this sample's treatment or condition label stands for: oral pan-JAK inhibitor, 5-10 mg twice daily. Specimen: CD4+ T cells sorted from blood, collected around week 37, from a patient treated with tofacitinib. The receptors stem from a human donor with alopecia areata.

This clone was counted once. V is TRBV19 and J is TRBJ1-5; 12 nucleotides align to TRBD1. The CDR3 is 15 amino acids. In germline, CDR1 is LNHDA, CDR2 SQIVND (reference sequence). Germline trimming cut 5 bases from V and 6 bases from J; bases unmatched to any gene: 5. The DNA of the CDR3 is TGTGCCAGTAGTTTCCGGGACAGGGGGCCTCAGCCCCAGCATTTT. Protein product: CASSFRDRGPQPQHF.

The gene calls are TRBV11-2 and TRBJ2-3; 9 nucleotides align to TRBD1. V was clipped by 5 bases and J by 6 bases; unmatched bases: 6. Germline loops: CDR1 SGHAT, CDR2 FQNNGV. The CDR3 covers 14 residues. This CDR3 is CASSLGTGMDTQYF. CDR3 DNA: TGTGCCAGCAGCCTTGGGACAGGGATGGATACGCAGTATTTT.

V is TRBV6-6 and J is TRBJ2-7; no reliable D call. Germline CDR1 reads MNHNY; CDR2 reads SVGAGI (reference sequence). CDR3 length equals 15 residues. The germline V and J ends were trimmed by 0 bases and 4 bases, with 13 bases remaining between them. CDR3 residues: CASSYSDLQPYEQYF. The CDR3 DNA reads TGTGCCAGCAGTTACTCGGACCTCCAACCTTACGAGCAGTACTTC.

This clone turned up a few times. This chain's CDR3 is CASSESSSAKNIQYF. CDR3 coding DNA: TGCGCCAGCAGTGAAAGCTCCTCTGCCAAAAACATTCAGTACTTC. The gene calls are TRBV10-1 and TRBJ2-4; no clear D gene. The V gene's germline CDR1 is WNHNN and CDR2 SYGVQD (reference sequence). V was shortened by 3 bases and J by 1 base, with 10 bases between the two germline ends. CDR3 length equals 15 residues.

This chain joins TRBV29-1 and TRBJ2-3; no clear D. The germline V gene encodes CDR1 SQVTM and CDR2 ANQGSEA. Trimming shortened V by 7 bases and J by 0 bases, and 14 bases separated the two germline ends. CDR3 size: 14 residues. In DNA form, the CDR3 reads TGCAGCGCCGTGGACGCCTTGAGCACAGATACGCAGTATTTT. This gives the protein CSAVDALSTDTQYF.

There are a few counts of this clone. This sequence joins TRBV5-1 and TRBJ2-4; possibly TRBD1 or TRBD2 for D (5 bases each). The CDR3 is 13 residues long. The germline V and J ends were trimmed by 5 bases and 10 bases, with 16 bases remaining between them. Per germline, CDR1 SGHRS and CDR2 YFSETQ. CDR3 DNA sequence: TGCGCCAGCAGTACCGGGGACCAAAGGATTCAGTACTTC. Its protein is CASSTGDQRIQYF.

This clone turned up a few times. The chain joins TRBV5-1 to TRBJ1-2, with a weak D call TRBD1 (6 bases). The CDR3 extends over 15 amino acids. V lost 0 bases, J lost 0 bases, and 9 bases lay in between. The germline gives CDR1 SGHRS, CDR2 YFSETQ. CDR3 region: CASSLGTVSNYGYTF. The CDR3 DNA reads as TGCGCCAGCAGCTTGGGGACAGTCTCTAACTATGGCTACACCTTC. Drawing the rest from reference TRBV5-1 and TRBJ1-2, the complete variable domain is KAGVTQTPRYLIKTRGQQVTLSCSPISGHRSVSWYQQTPGQGLQFLFEYFSETQRNKGNFPGRFSGRQFSNSRSEMNVSTLELGDSALYLCASSLGTVSNYGYTFGSGTRLTVV.

The chain joins TRBV29-1 to TRBJ1-1; D is unclear. From germline, CDR1 is SQVTM and CDR2 ANQGSEA. V lost 6 bases and J lost 9, with 14 bases in between. The CDR3 has 11 residues. The CDR3: CSVETISKAFF. The CDR3 nucleotides read TGCAGCGTGGAGACCATCTCCAAAGCTTTCTTT. The whole variable domain, filled in from reference TRBV29-1 and TRBJ1-1, reads SAVISQKPSRDICQRGTSLTIQCQVDSQVTMMFWYRQQPGQSLTLIATANQGSEATYESGFVIDKFPISRPNLTFSTLTVSNMSPEDSSIYLCSVETISKAFFGQGTRLTVV.

This chain uses TRBV4-2 with TRBJ2-1; TRBD2 aligns across 7 bases. The V gene end was trimmed by 0 bases and the J gene end by 2 bases; junction bases not matched to a gene: 1. CDR1 is LGHNA, CDR2 YNFKEQ, per germline. The CDR3 covers 15 residues. CDR3 amino acids: CASSQDRGAYNEQFF. In DNA form, the CDR3 reads TGTGCCAGCAGCCAAGATCGGGGGGCCTACAATGAGCAGTTCTTC.

The V and J genes are TRBV30 and TRBJ2-5; 8 bases align to TRBD2. The germline gives CDR1 GTSNPN, CDR2 SVGIG (reference sequence). This CDR3 has 16 residues. J lost 5 bases, V lost 0 bases, and 11 bases had no gene match. The CDR3 DNA follows: TGTGCCTGGAGTGTACGCGGGGGGTTGAACTTGGAGACCCAGTACTTC. It encodes CAWSVRGGLNLETQYF.

This clone occurred a few times. The gene calls are TRBV7-2 and TRBJ2-3; 8 positions match TRBD2. J lost 5 bases, V lost 2 bases, and 6 bases had no gene match. In germline, CDR1 is SGHTA, CDR2 FQGNSA. The CDR3 sequence is 15 residues long. The CDR3 is CASSLQRERIDTQYF. DNA of the CDR3: TGTGCCAGCAGCTTACAGCGGGAGAGGATAGATACGCAGTATTTT.

This chain joins TRBV9 and TRBJ2-2; perhaps TRBD1 as D (5 bases). From germline, CDR1 is SGDLS and CDR2 YYNGEE. The germline V and J ends were trimmed by 0 bases and 3 bases, with 12 bases remaining between them. The CDR3 covers 16 residues. CDR3 amino acids: CASSVGPRADTGELFF. CDR3 sequence (DNA): TGTGCCAGCAGCGTAGGCCCCAGGGCCGACACCGGGGAGCTGTTTTTT.

This clone was seen a handful of times. This sequence joins TRBV19 and TRBJ1-2; D unresolved. The CDR3 extends over 11 amino acids. In germline, CDR1 is LNHDA, CDR2 SQIVND (reference sequence). The V and J ends lost 6 bases and 8 bases respectively, with 10 bases between them. The CDR3 region is CASSQSVGYTF. The CDR3, as DNA: TGTGCCAGTAGCCAGTCTGTGGGCTACACCTTC.